Presented here are 15 T cell receptor beta chains from one specimen sequenced in a study of blood T cells in healthy people across ages. The second PCR ran about 6 to 11 cycles with a sample-barcoded 5' primer and J-beta primers. TCRdb independently ran MiXCR on the 5' RACE reads; one entry per CDR3 protein. The sample contains about 780,000 distinct CDR3 sequences, about 47% of which appear only once. Sequencing was carried out using blood. Source of these receptors: a man at least 80 years old in good health.

The rearrangement joins TRBV5-1 to TRBJ2-3; D gene ambiguous. The germline V gene encodes CDR1 SGHRS and CDR2 YFSETQ. Trimming pared 1 base from V and 1 base from J, leaving 10 bases between. The CDR3 runs 15 residues. The CDR3 sequence is CASSLLNSGTDTQYF. CDR3 coding DNA: TGCGCCAGCAGCTTGCTTAATTCGGGCACAGATACGCAGTATTTT. The full variable domain, with the rest looked up from reference TRBV5-1 and TRBJ2-3, is KAGVTQTPRYLIKTRGQQVTLSCSPISGHRSVSWYQQTPGQGLQFLFEYFSETQRNKGNFPGRFSGRQFSNSRSEMNVSTLELGDSALYLCASSLLNSGTDTQYFGPGTRLTVL.

There are a few counts of this clonotype. The chain employs TRBV7-9 and TRBJ2-3; no reliable D call. The germline V and J ends were trimmed by 4 bases and 4 bases, with 15 bases remaining between them. This CDR3 has 15 amino acids. Per germline, CDR1 SEHNR and CDR2 FQNEAQ (reference sequence). CDR3 nucleotides: TGTGCCAGCAGCTCCCCCGTCCGCAAAGCAGATACGCAGTATTTT. This codes for CASSSPVRKADTQYF.

In this sample, this clonotype turned up a few times. The gene calls are TRBV12-3 or TRBV12-4 and TRBJ2-1; perhaps TRBD2 as D (5 bases). Trimming took off 1 base at V and 7 bases at J, with 14 bases between the two ends. This CDR3 spans 15 amino acids. CDR3 region: CASSLEELGKNEQFF. CDR3 coding DNA: TGTGCCAGCAGTTTAGAGGAACTAGGGAAGAATGAGCAGTTCTTC.

On this clonotype: Here the CDR3 omits its conserved ending phenylalanine or tryptophan, so a read error is the likely source. This rearrangement joins TRBV6-6 to TRBJ1-2; D may be TRBD1 (5 bases). Germline CDR1 MNHNY, CDR2 SVGAGI (reference sequence). Trimming removed 2 bases at V and 6 bases at J, with 16 bases between. There are 15 residues in the CDR3. CDR3 amino acids: CASSYMGPGGNGYTS. For the CDR3, the DNA is TGTGCCAGCAGTTACATGGGGCCCGGGGGTAATGGCTACACCTCC.

The rearrangement links TRBV6-5 to TRBJ2-7; D ambiguous. This CDR3 contains 15 residues. V dropped 0 bases and J dropped 0 bases, with 9 bases sitting between them. Germline V CDR1 and CDR2: MNHEY, SVGAGI. CDR3 nucleotide sequence: TGTGCCAGCAGTTACTCTTCGGTGAGCTCCTACGAGCAGTACTTC. This translates into CASSYSSVSSYEQYF.

About this clonotype: The junction and the germline gene differ at one end; a read error may be behind it. The chain uses TRBV10-3 and TRBJ2-2; D might be TRBD1 or TRBD2, each matching 5 bases. CDR3 length: 14 amino acids. From germline, CDR1 is ENHRY and CDR2 SYGVKD. In DNA form, the CDR3 reads TGTGCCACCAGGGACCGCCAGAACACCGAGGAGCTGTTTTTT. Translated, it gives CATRDRQNTEELFF.

This clonotype appeared a few times. V and J are TRBV20-1 and TRBJ2-1, with 7 nucleotides matching TRBD1. After removal of 6 bases from V and 8 bases from J, the junction contained 7 bases not matched to a gene. CDR1 and CDR2 from the germline V gene are DFQATT and SNEGSKA (reference sequence). This CDR3 is built from 12 residues. The CDR3 protein is CSARQGADEQFF. Here the CDR3 DNA reads TGCAGTGCCAGACAGGGAGCAGATGAGCAGTTCTTC.

This clonotype has just a few counts. The J gene is TRBJ2-3, the V gene TRBV11-3; D ambiguous. The V gene lost 3 bases and the J gene lost 1 base, with 11 bases spanning the gap. Per germline, CDR1 SGHNT and CDR2 YENEEA. This CDR3 has 15 residues. As DNA, the CDR3 is TGTGCCAGCAGCTTCGAAACGCTGGGCACAGATACGCAGTATTTT. This gives the protein CASSFETLGTDTQYF. The full variable domain, completed using reference TRBV11-3 and TRBJ2-3, is EAGVVQSPRYKIIEKKQPVAFWCNPISGHNTLYWYLQNLGQGPELLIRYENEEAVDDSQLPKDRFSAERLKGVDSTLKIQPAELGDSAVYLCASSFETLGTDTQYFGPGTRLTVL.

A few counts support this clonotype. The J gene is TRBJ2-3, the V gene TRBV7-2; D may match TRBD1 or TRBD2 (7 bases each). Germline lookup yields CDR1 SGHTA and CDR2 FQGNSA. Trimming removed 5 bases from V and 2 bases from J, with 17 bases in between. This CDR3 contains 16 residues. The CDR3 region has the DNA TGTGCCAGCAGCCTCAGGGGGGGGGCTAACACAGATACGCAGTATTTT. It translates to CASSLRGGANTDTQYF.

This chain uses TRBV10-1 with TRBJ2-7, with D uncertain. The germline V and J ends were trimmed by 0 bases and 0 bases, with 6 bases remaining between them. Germline lookup yields CDR1 WNHNN and CDR2 SYGVQD (reference sequence). This CDR3 has 14 residues. In DNA, the CDR3 is TGCGCCAGCAGTGAGTCTGAGCGCTCCTACGAGCAGTACTTC. This encodes CASSESERSYEQYF.

This clonotype was seen a handful of times. The chain recombines TRBV7-2 with TRBJ2-3; D not resolved. The germline V gene has CDR1 SGHTA and CDR2 FQGNSA. This CDR3 spans 15 amino acids. V lost 5 bases to trimming and J lost 4 bases, with 16 bases between them. The chain's CDR3 is CASSAPYKQADTQYF. In DNA form, the CDR3 reads TGTGCCAGCAGCGCCCCGTACAAGCAGGCAGATACGCAGTATTTT. The full variable domain, in which reference TRBV7-2 and TRBJ2-3 provide the parts outside the CDR3, is GAGVSQSPSNKVTEKGKDVELRCDPISGHTALYWYRQSLGQGLEFLIYFQGNSAPDKSGLPSDRFSAERTGGSVSTLTIQRTQQEDSAVYLCASSAPYKQADTQYFGPGTRLTVL.

This rearrangement joins TRBV30 to TRBJ2-3; D not certain. Germline V gene sequence: CDR1 GTSNPN, CDR2 SVGIG (reference sequence). CDR3 length equals 13 residues. The V end lost 1 base, the J end lost 8 bases, and 13 bases lay between the germline ends. The CDR3 reads CAWSASQAATQYF. The CDR3 bases are TGTGCCTGGAGTGCGAGTCAGGCAGCTACGCAGTATTTT.

The genes are TRBV6-2 or TRBV6-3 and TRBJ1-5; D is unresolved. Germline V gene data show CDR1 as MNHEY and CDR2 as SVGEGT. Trimming stripped 6 bases from V and 0 bases from J, with 9 bases between. The CDR3 sequence is 14 residues long. The CDR3 sequence is CASSNIDSNQPQHF. The CDR3 nucleotides read TGTGCCAGCAGCAACATAGATAGCAATCAGCCCCAGCATTTT.

This clonotype appeared a few times. The rearrangement links TRBV20-1 to TRBJ2-5; possibly TRBD2 for D (5 bases). The CDR3 covers 13 residues. Looked up from germline, CDR1 is DFQATT and CDR2 is SNEGSKA (reference sequence). The germline V and J ends were trimmed by 5 bases and 1 base, with 11 bases remaining between them. CDR3 in amino acids: CSAGRTRQETQYF. The CDR3 DNA reads as TGCAGTGCTGGCCGGACTCGCCAAGAGACCCAGTACTTC.

The gene calls are TRBV20-1 and TRBJ1-5; D remains ambiguous. Germline V gene lookup returns CDR1 DFQATT and CDR2 SNEGSKA (reference sequence). This CDR3 has 13 amino acids. Trimming took off 4 bases at V and 0 bases at J, with 7 bases between the two ends. In DNA, the CDR3 is TGCAGTGCTACTGCATATAGCAATCAGCCCCAGCATTTT. The encoded protein is CSATAYSNQPQHF.